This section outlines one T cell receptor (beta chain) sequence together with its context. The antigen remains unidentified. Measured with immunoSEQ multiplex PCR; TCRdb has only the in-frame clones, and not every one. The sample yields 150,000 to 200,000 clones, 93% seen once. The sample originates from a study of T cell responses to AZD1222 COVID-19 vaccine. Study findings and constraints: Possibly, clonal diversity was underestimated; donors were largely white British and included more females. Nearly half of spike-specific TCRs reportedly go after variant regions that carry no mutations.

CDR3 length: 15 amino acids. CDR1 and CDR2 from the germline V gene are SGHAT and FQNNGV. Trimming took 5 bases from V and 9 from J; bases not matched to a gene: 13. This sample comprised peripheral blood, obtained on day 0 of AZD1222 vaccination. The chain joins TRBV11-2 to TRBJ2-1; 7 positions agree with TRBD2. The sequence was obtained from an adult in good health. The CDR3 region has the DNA TGTGCCAGCAGCGTTGACCGGGCCCCGGGAGGTGAGCAGTTCTTC. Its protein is CASSVDRAPGGEQFF.